The clone carrying this TCR beta chain was seen just once. The protocol was immunoSEQ multiplex PCR, while the TCRdb copy is restricted to in-frame clones and leaves out a portion. The sample includes about 50,000 clones, approximately 90% seen only once; the top ten take about 29%. This specimen belongs to a study of blood T cell repertoires in COVID-19. The germline V gene encodes CDR1 MDHEN and CDR2 SYDVKM. The CDR3 runs 13 residues. The ends lost 8 bases at V and 3 bases at J; junction bases unmatched: 4. The sample comprised peripheral blood. The clonotype originates from a woman of 80 years or more with acute or convalescent COVID-19. This chain connects TRBV28 to TRBJ1-5, with 7 bases aligning to TRBD1. The CDR3, as DNA: TGTGCCAGCCGGGGGACAGCCAATCAGCCCCAGCATTTT. The encoded protein is CASRGTANQPQHF.